This entry lists 16 T cell receptor beta chains sequenced from one sample in a study of human T cells and chemical hapten exposure (TCRdb year 2021). The library was made by RACE. Instrument on record: NextSeq 500. Through fastp at Q25 and MiXCR, TCRdb rebuilt clones from the public reads, retaining in-frame beta chains. All rows with the same CDR3 protein become a single entry with the most common DNA and genes. This sample is represented by about 74,000 distinct CDR3 sequences; 25% to 40% of them were singletons. Clones ranked in the top ten supply about 8.9% of the sample. The time point label of this sample denotes: patch test 1, 2 weeks after DPC sensitization. Interpreted using the paper, the treatment or condition label stands for: therapeutic diphenylcyclopropenone sensitization with weekly scalp DPC. Sequencing used whole blood, obtained in connection with sensitization to the hapten diphenylcyclopropenone (DPC). All receptors come from a man aged 35-49 years with alopecia areata. Some clones in this sample may be carry-over from other donors' samples.

This clonotype has only a few counts. The chain employs TRBV20-1 and TRBJ2-3; either TRBD1 or TRBD2 may fit D (5 bases each). Per germline, CDR1 DFQATT and CDR2 SNEGSKA (reference sequence). The CDR3 runs to 15 residues. V lost 5 bases to trimming and J lost 4 bases, with 19 bases between them. This CDR3 reads CSAPSPGPVPDTQYF. The CDR3 nucleotides read TGCAGTGCTCCCTCACCGGGACCCGTGCCAGATACGCAGTATTTT.

The chain recombines TRBV7-2 with TRBJ2-1; TRBD2 matches at 16 bases. The CDR3 extends over 16 amino acids. V was clipped by 5 bases and J by 14 bases; unmatched bases: 12. Germline-derived CDR1 and CDR2 are SGHTA and FQGNSA. The CDR3 loop is CASSPQPGLAGGPKFF. CDR3 DNA: TGTGCCAGCAGCCCCCAACCGGGACTAGCGGGAGGGCCCAAGTTCTTC.

In nucleotides, the CDR3 is TGTGCCAGCAGTTTGTGGGCCACTGTTAAAAACATTCAGTACTTC. Protein: CASSLWATVKNIQYF. The rearrangement uses TRBV12-3 or TRBV12-4 and TRBJ2-4; D uncertain. This CDR3 has 15 amino acids. V lost 3 bases and J lost 4, with 13 bases in between.

This chain joins TRBV6-5 and TRBJ1-6; D is ambiguous. The ends were cut back, 5 bases at V and 8 bases at J, with 7 bases in the middle. Looked up from germline, CDR1 is MNHEY and CDR2 is SVGAGI. This CDR3 has 12 residues. CDR3 protein: CASSNGDSPLHF. CDR3 bases: TGTGCCAGCAGTAACGGGGATTCACCCCTCCACTTT.

The rearrangement links TRBV27 to TRBJ2-6, with D possibly TRBD1 on 6 matching bases. The CDR3 runs to 18 residues. The germline V gene has CDR1 MNHEY and CDR2 SMNVEV (reference sequence). V was trimmed by 5 bases and J by 0 bases, leaving 17 bases between them. The CDR3 bases are TGTGCCAGCAGTCCCCCGGCAGGGGTAAGCTCTGGGGCCAACGTCCTGACTTTC. The encoded protein is CASSPPAGVSSGANVLTF.

The chain couples TRBV27 to TRBJ1-1; D not resolved. This CDR3 spans 13 amino acids. Per the germline V gene, CDR1 is MNHEY and CDR2 is SMNVEV (reference sequence). V lost 4 bases, J lost 3 bases, and 9 bases lay in between. CDR3 region: CASSSTAYTEAFF. In nucleotides, the CDR3 is TGTGCCAGCAGTTCCACCGCCTACACTGAAGCTTTCTTT.

There are a few counts of this clonotype. The gene calls are TRBV14 and TRBJ2-3; D possibly matches TRBD1 or TRBD2 (5 bases each). Germline CDR1 is SGHDN and CDR2 is FVKESK. Trimming removed 3 bases from V and 4 bases from J, with 23 bases in between. The CDR3 is made up of 18 amino acids. The CDR3 DNA is TGTGCCAGCAGCCAGGAAGGGCTGGGACGCCGAGGCGCAGATACGCAGTATTTT. This encodes CASSQEGLGRRGADTQYF.

The chain uses TRBV27 and TRBJ2-3, with a possible D match to TRBD2 (5 bases). V lost 4 bases, J lost 1 base, and 15 bases lay in between. The CDR3 has 16 amino acids. Germline CDR1 is MNHEY and CDR2 is SMNVEV (reference sequence). In DNA, the CDR3 is TGTGCCAGCAGTTCGAACTGGCGGGCCCGCACAGATACGCAGTATTTT. Protein product: CASSSNWRARTDTQYF.

This chain uses TRBV5-4 with TRBJ2-3; the match to TRBD2 covers 7 bases. The CDR3 spans 15 residues. In germline, CDR1 is SGHNT, CDR2 YYREEE (reference sequence). V was clipped by 4 bases and J by 3 bases; unmatched bases: 8. This CDR3 is CASSKDGGGTDTQYF. The CDR3 DNA follows: TGTGCCAGCAGCAAGGACGGGGGAGGGACAGATACGCAGTATTTT.

The chain uses TRBV7-2 and TRBJ1-5; no clear D gene. The V end lost 1 base, the J end lost 0 bases, and 4 bases lay between the germline ends. Germline V gene data show CDR1 as SGHTA and CDR2 as FQGNSA. This CDR3 contains 14 residues. The CDR3 DNA reads TGTGCCAGCAGCTTAGAAGCTAGCAATCAGCCCCAGCATTTT. Amino acid sequence: CASSLEASNQPQHF.

This rearrangement joins TRBV12-3 or TRBV12-4 to TRBJ1-1, with 7 bases that match TRBD1. The CDR3 spans 15 residues. The V segment lost 6 bases and the J segment 4 bases; nucleotides outside the gene matches: 11. CDR3 coding DNA: TGTGCCAGCAGGGATGGACAGGCCCGGGGCACTGAAGCTTTCTTT. It translates to CASRDGQARGTEAFF.

Only a few counts were recorded for this clonotype. The chain uses TRBV3-1 and TRBJ2-7; D is uncertain. With 1 base removed from V and 0 bases from J, the gap between germline ends came to 10 bases. From germline, CDR1 is LGHDT and CDR2 YNNKEL (reference sequence). The CDR3 has 15 residues. The CDR3: CASSQGSPSSYEQYF. DNA for the CDR3: TGTGCCAGCAGCCAAGGGAGCCCCAGCTCCTACGAGCAGTACTTC.

The V gene is TRBV28, the J gene TRBJ2-3, with D possibly TRBD2 on 7 matching bases. The CDR3 runs to 18 residues. Germline V gene lookup returns CDR1 MDHEN and CDR2 SYDVKM. Trimming took off 4 bases at V and 0 bases at J, with 20 bases between the two ends. The CDR3 spells CASSWGGAGLTSTDTQYF. For the CDR3, the DNA is TGTGCCAGCAGTTGGGGGGGCGCCGGGCTGACTAGCACAGATACGCAGTATTTT.

J is TRBJ2-1 and V is TRBV4-1; 7 positions agree with TRBD2. The junction had 14 bases not matched to a gene; V was cut back by 0 bases and J by 6 bases. Germline loops: CDR1 MGHRA, CDR2 YSYEKL. This CDR3 contains 18 residues. Written as DNA, the CDR3 is TGCGCCAGCAGCCAAGAAGGGTGGGCTAGCGGAGAGGTCAATGAGCAGTTCTTC. It codes for CASSQEGWASGEVNEQFF.

V gene TRBV9 combines with J gene TRBJ2-6; D is ambiguous. Germline CDR1 and CDR2: SGDLS and YYNGEE. V was clipped by 0 bases and J by 4 bases, with 5 bases between them. The CDR3 length is 14 residues. The CDR3 reads CASSVALGANVLTF. CDR3 in DNA: TGTGCCAGCAGCGTAGCGCTGGGGGCCAACGTCCTGACTTTC. Looking up the rest from reference TRBV9 and TRBJ2-6 gives the full variable domain: DSGVTQTPKHLITATGQRVTLRCSPRSGDLSVYWYQQSLDQGLQFLIQYYNGEERAKGNILERFSAQQFPDLHSELNLSSLELGDSALYFCASSVALGANVLTFGAGSRLTVL.

This clonotype was recorded many times. This rearrangement joins TRBV20-1 to TRBJ2-1; TRBD2 might be the D (6 bases). The CDR3 length is 15 residues. The ends were cut back, 3 bases at V and 0 bases at J, with 12 bases in the middle. Germline CDR1 reads DFQATT; CDR2 reads SNEGSKA (reference sequence). CDR3 loop: CSARGTPSSYNEQFF. CDR3 DNA: TGCAGTGCTAGGGGGACTCCGAGCTCCTACAATGAGCAGTTCTTC.